Listed here are 3 T cell receptor beta chains from one sample, sequenced in a study of T cell responses to AZD1222 COVID-19 vaccine. Here immunoSEQ multiplex PCR was the method, and the copy in TCRdb shows in-frame clones only, minus some. This sample has approximately 170,000 clones, with about 92% found just once. The input for sequencing was peripheral blood, taken 28 days after the second AZD1222 dose. Every receptor here comes from an adult who received the AZD1222 COVID-19 vaccine.

This chain connects TRBV18 to TRBJ2-2; maybe TRBD1 (5 bases). The germline CDR1 and CDR2 sequences are KGHSH and LQKENI. Trimming left V 1 base short and J 0 bases short, with 9 bases between. This CDR3 has 16 amino acids. The CDR3, as DNA: TGTGCCAGCTCACCACGGGGCGAGGCGAACACCGGGGAGCTGTTTTTT. It translates to CASSPRGEANTGELFF.

J is TRBJ1-2 and V is TRBV6-5; 9 bases fit TRBD1. The germline V gene encodes CDR1 MNHEY and CDR2 SVGAGI. The junction had 10 bases not matched to a gene; V was cut back by 4 bases and J by 4 bases. The CDR3 consists of 16 residues. The CDR3 reads CASSSPPGQGSYGYTF. CDR3 DNA sequence: TGTGCCAGCAGTTCGCCACCGGGACAGGGAAGCTATGGCTACACCTTC.

The gene calls are TRBV7-9 and TRBJ1-2; D remains unclear. CDR1 is SEHNR and CDR2 is FQNEAQ in the germline V gene (reference sequence). The CDR3 is made up of 13 amino acids. Trimming left V 1 base short and J 0 bases short, with 3 bases between. This chain's CDR3 is CASSLEANYGYTF. The CDR3 DNA reads TGTGCCAGCAGCTTAGAAGCTAACTATGGCTACACCTTC.